What follows describes a single TCR beta chain. The antigen is not known. Mismatch repair deficiency was confirmed in all patients, by PCR or immunohistochemistry. Germline CDR1 and CDR2: MNHNS and SASEGT. Trimming stripped 4 bases from V and 0 bases from J, with 6 bases between. This CDR3 is built from 13 residues. These data are taken from a study of PD-1 blockade in mismatch repair-deficient tumors. Across the study: Patients had approximately 11 mismatch repair-deficient cancer types and were previously treated and progressing. The study's findings and limits: After pembrolizumab, tumor-resident clones rose rapidly, then generally contracted before radiologic responses.

TCRdb keeps only in-frame clones here, not all; method: immunoSEQ multiplex PCR. The table includes tens of thousands of clones, roughly 80% detected once. J is TRBJ1-1 and V is TRBV6-1, with D uncertain. This TCR was sampled from an adult with mismatch repair-deficient cancer. Sequencing used peripheral blood, obtained 12 weeks after starting pembrolizumab. The CDR3 here is CASSVAVNTEAFF. In DNA, the CDR3 is TGTGCCAGCAGTGTCGCAGTGAACACTGAAGCTTTCTTT.